Sequencing of this T cell receptor beta chain was carried out in a study of blood T cell repertoires in COVID-19. As for the study in general: PBMCs, B-cell-depleted T cells, or T cells were the source of the cDNA or gDNA that made up the material.

With 2 bases clipped from V and 0 bases from J, the junction kept 13 bases outside the gene matches. CDR1 is MNHEY, CDR2 SVGEGT, per germline. The CDR3 is made up of 18 amino acids. Assay used: immunoSEQ multiplex PCR; TCRdb lists only in-frame clones, some missing. Found here are tens of thousands of clones, roughly 86% of them singletons; the top ten hold approximately 17%. The chain links TRBV6-2 or TRBV6-3 to TRBJ2-7, with TRBD2 identical over 7 bases. Material: peripheral blood. The clonotype was recovered from a middle-aged man with COVID-19, enrolled during active disease. The CDR3 spells CASSYPSAAGPSSYEQYF. Here the CDR3 DNA reads TGTGCCAGCAGTTACCCTTCAGCAGCGGGGCCGAGCTCCTACGAGCAGTACTTC.